A selection of T cell receptor beta chains follows, all from one sample in a study of blood T cells in healthy people across ages. TCRdb reprocessed the 5' RACE reads with MiXCR, giving one entry per CDR3 protein. The table has roughly 930,000 distinct CDR3 sequences, 48% seen once. Sequencing was carried out using blood. These receptors all come from a man younger than 45 in good health. Both conserved end residues are part of each CDR3. D genes are given only for firm matches. For some rows the clone size is stated as once, few or many, or as a class when expanded; others skip it.

size	V	D	J	CDR3	DNA
.	TRBV28	.	TRBJ1-2	CASRRQGNRGYTF	TGTGCCAGCAGACGGCAGGGGAATAGGGGCTACACCTTC
.	TRBV20-1	.	TRBJ1-1	CSARDGEVNTEAFF	TGCAGTGCTAGAGATGGGGAAGTGAACACTGAAGCTTTCTTT
once	TRBV7-2	.	TRBJ2-7	CASSLPFIYEQYF	TGTGCCAGCAGTCTTCCCTTTATATACGAGCAGTACTTC
.	TRBV12-3/TRBV12-4	TRBD1	TRBJ2-2	CASGDKGARDTGELFF	TGTGCCAGCGGAGACAAGGGGGCTAGAGACACCGGGGAGCTGTTTTTT
.	TRBV7-9	.	TRBJ1-1	CASSLTKSIRGTEAFF	TGTGCCAGCAGCTTAACTAAGTCCATCAGGGGCACTGAAGCTTTCTTT
.	TRBV7-9	.	TRBJ1-4	CASSSSAGGVTNEKLFF	TGTGCCAGCAGCTCTTCTGCCGGGGGGGTTACTAATGAAAAACTGTTTTTT
.	TRBV12-3/TRBV12-4	TRBD2	TRBJ2-5	CASRTGTSGNQETQYF	TGTGCCAGCAGAACCGGGACTAGCGGCAACCAAGAGACCCAGTACTTC
many	TRBV4-2	.	TRBJ1-5	CASSQDLSLNQPQHF	TGTGCCAGCAGCCAAGACTTATCGCTCAATCAGCCCCAGCATTTT
.	TRBV20-1	.	TRBJ1-4	CSARDWKASNEKLFF	TGCAGTGCTAGAGATTGGAAGGCCTCTAATGAAAAACTGTTTTTT
many	TRBV20-1	TRBD1	TRBJ2-7	CSAYSSGQGSYEQYF	TGCAGTGCTTACTCTTCGGGACAGGGGAGTTACGAGCAGTACTTC
few	TRBV5-1	.	TRBJ2-7	CASSDNRQFSYEQYF	TGCGCCAGCAGCGATAATAGGCAGTTCTCCTACGAGCAGTACTTC
.	TRBV27	TRBD2	TRBJ2-1	CASRLTSEEALFF	TGTGCCAGCCGCTTGACTAGCGAGGAAGCCCTGTTCTTC
few	TRBV25-1	.	TRBJ2-5	CASSDLRGTMETQYF	TGTGCCAGCAGTGACCTCAGGGGGACTATGGAGACCCAGTACTTC
many	TRBV9	.	TRBJ2-1	CASSVSNEQFF	TGTGCCAGCAGTGTGAGCAATGAGCAGTTCTTC
.	TRBV24-1	TRBD1	TRBJ2-3	CATSDAGGAADTQYF	TGTGCCACCAGTGATGCAGGGGGCGCGGCAGATACGCAGTATTTT
many	TRBV10-3	.	TRBJ1-2	CAIGSSNYGYTF	TGTGCCATCGGTAGCAGCAACTATGGCTACACCTTC
few	TRBV29-1	TRBD2	TRBJ2-1	CSGLAGARGEQFF	TGCAGCGGACTAGCGGGGGCCCGGGGTGAGCAGTTCTTC
few	TRBV20-1	.	TRBJ2-1	CSAQTPAGVNEQFF	TGCAGTGCCCAAACCCCGGCAGGGGTTAATGAGCAGTTCTTC
.	TRBV6-2/TRBV6-3	.	TRBJ2-2	CASSLAGARNTGELFF	TGTGCCAGCAGCCTCGCCGGGGCCCGGAACACCGGGGAGCTGTTTTTT
.	TRBV12-3/TRBV12-4	.	TRBJ1-2	CASRGDAAIYGYTF	TGTGCCAGCAGGGGAGACGCGGCGATCTATGGCTACACCTTC
.	TRBV5-1	.	TRBJ1-2	CASSQPGQRFYGYTF	TGCGCCAGCAGCCAACCGGGGCAGCGGTTCTATGGCTACACCTTC
.	TRBV6-5	TRBD1	TRBJ1-5	CASSLGTADQPQHF	TGTGCCAGCAGCCTCGGGACAGCTGATCAGCCCCAGCATTTT
.	TRBV3-1	.	TRBJ1-2	CASSQESRAGFYGYTF	TGTGCCAGCAGCCAAGAAAGTAGGGCCGGGTTTTATGGCTACACCTTC
many	TRBV20-1	.	TRBJ2-1	CSARPDRYNEQFF	TGCAGTGCTAGGCCGGACAGATACAATGAGCAGTTCTTC
.	TRBV2	.	TRBJ2-1	CASIVQPNNEQFF	TGTGCCAGCATTGTCCAACCTAACAATGAGCAGTTCTTC
few	TRBV5-6	.	TRBJ1-5	CASSLIDSTNQPQHF	TGTGCCAGCAGCTTGATCGACAGTACCAATCAGCCCCAGCATTTT